These 28 T cell receptor beta chains were sequenced from one sample in a study of cytomegalovirus exposure and HLA in healthy donors (dated by TCRdb to the late 2010s). The library relied on the immunoSEQ multiplex PCR assay. For the multiplex PCR, a mixture combining 60 forward primers for TCR Vbeta segments and 13 reverse primers for TCR Jbeta segments was used. The table was pulled from immuneACCESS by TCRdb, which kept in-frame rearrangements only. Such tables lose some clones; where checked, under half of the loss comes from unresolved V genes, and the rest has no known cause. The sample records approximately 110,000 clones, around 75% of which are singletons. Of the sample, less than 2.5% falls within the top ten clones. Sequenced: PBMCs. These receptors were obtained from a man aged 25 to 40 in good health and CMV-seronegative.

The V gene is TRBV6-1, the J gene TRBJ1-1; tentative D call: TRBD1 (6 bases). Germline V gives CDR1 MNHNS, CDR2 SASEGT. The CDR3 has 13 amino acids. V lost 7 bases, J lost 1 base, and 10 bases lay in between. In DNA, the CDR3 is TGTGCCAGCAAGAGGGGACAGAACACTGAAGCTTTCTTT. Its translation: CASKRGQNTEAFF.

V usage is TRBV7-6 and J usage is TRBJ2-3; D is uncertain. Per the germline V gene, CDR1 is SGHVS and CDR2 is FNYEAQ. V gave up 3 bases and J gave up 5 bases, with 9 bases separating them. This CDR3 has 13 amino acids. CDR3 loop: CASSFPLKDTQYF. The CDR3 nucleotides are TGTGCCAGCAGCTTCCCCCTTAAAGATACGCAGTATTTT.

This chain uses TRBV6-4 with TRBJ2-3; 14 nucleotides line up with TRBD2. With V trimmed by 8 bases and J by 3 bases, 13 bases remained unmatched. Germline CDR1 is MRHNA and CDR2 is SNTAGT. The length of the CDR3 is 18 residues. The DNA for the CDR3 is TGTGCCAGCCCCGGGACTAGCGGGAGAGGTCGGCGAACAGATACGCAGTATTTT. Its translation is CASPGTSGRGRRTDTQYF.

The chain has TRBV29-1 and TRBJ2-7; D remains unclear. Trimming cost V 4 bases and J 1 base, with 11 bases left between them. This CDR3 comprises 13 residues. Germline values: CDR1 SQVTM, CDR2 ANQGSEA. The CDR3: CSVARTLSYEQYF. The CDR3 DNA follows: TGCAGCGTTGCCCGTACCCTATCCTACGAGCAGTACTTC.

The chain carries TRBV7-9 and TRBJ1-2, with D perhaps matching TRBD1 (6 bases). The CDR3 runs to 18 residues. V was cut by 6 bases and J by 0 bases, with 23 bases left in between. Germline lookup yields CDR1 SEHNR and CDR2 FQNEAQ (reference sequence). CDR3 sequence (DNA): TGTGCCAGCAGATACTGGCCCGTGACAGGAAAAACTAACTATGGCTACACCTTC. Amino acids: CASRYWPVTGKTNYGYTF. Together with reference TRBV7-9 and TRBJ1-2, the CDR3 gives the full variable domain: DTGVSQNPRHKITKRGQNVTFRCDPISEHNRLYWYRQTLGQGPEFLTYFQNEAQLEKSRLLSDRFSAERPKGSFSTLEIQRTEQGDSAMYLCASRYWPVTGKTNYGYTFGSGTRLTVV.

The chain couples TRBV2 to TRBJ2-5; no firm D call. V shed 8 bases and J shed 7 bases, with 14 bases lying between them. The length of the CDR3 is 12 residues. Germline-derived CDR1 and CDR2 are SNHLY and FYNNEI. CDR3 in DNA: TGTGCCAGCCAAGGAGAGCTAGTGACCCAGTACTTC. It specifies CASQGELVTQYF.

The chain carries TRBV19 and TRBJ2-7, with 8 bases aligning to TRBD1. CDR3 length equals 15 residues. After removal of 5 bases from V and 2 bases from J, the junction contained 8 bases not matched to a gene. CDR1 is LNHDA and CDR2 is SQIVND in the germline V gene (reference sequence). The CDR3 coding sequence is TGTGCCAGTAGTCCGCACCGGGACAGGACCTACGAGCAGTACTTC. Its protein is CASSPHRDRTYEQYF. Based on the CDR3 plus reference TRBV19 and TRBJ2-7, the full variable domain is DGGITQSPKYLFRKEGQNVTLSCEQNLNHDAMYWYRQDPGQGLRLIYYSQIVNDFQKGDIAEGYSVSREKKESFPLTVTSAQKNPTAFYLCASSPHRDRTYEQYFGPGTRLTVT.

The chain recombines TRBV27 with TRBJ2-3; 16 positions match TRBD2. J gave up 5 bases and V 6 bases, and 17 bases lay outside the gene matches. The CDR3 covers 20 residues. Germline V gene data show CDR1 as MNHEY and CDR2 as SMNVEV (reference sequence). The DNA of the CDR3 is TGTGCCAGCAGCCTTAGGGCTACCGGGACTAGCGGGGGGGCAAGAGATACGCAGTATTTT. This gives the protein CASSLRATGTSGGARDTQYF.

The CDR3 spells CASSLRLAGGRYNEQFF. The CDR3 coding sequence is TGTGCCAGCAGCTTGAGACTAGCGGGAGGGCGCTACAATGAGCAGTTCTTC. The rearrangement links TRBV5-6 to TRBJ2-1; TRBD2 matches 14 bases. V dropped 1 base and J dropped 3; count of bases not matched to a gene: 3. Germline V gives CDR1 SGHDT, CDR2 YYEEEE. The CDR3 consists of 17 residues.

In this sample, this clone turned up once. The chain is built from TRBV7-2 and TRBJ2-3; possibly TRBD2 for D (6 bases). Germline CDR1 and CDR2: SGHTA and FQGNSA. This CDR3 contains 15 residues. The V end was cut by 3 bases, the J end by 2 bases, with 12 bases between. Here the CDR3 DNA reads TGTGCCAGCAGCTTGGCGGGGCCACCCACAGATACGCAGTATTTT. This codes for CASSLAGPPTDTQYF. The variable domain in full, completed from reference TRBV7-2 and TRBJ2-3, reads GAGVSQSPSNKVTEKGKDVELRCDPISGHTALYWYRQSLGQGLEFLIYFQGNSAPDKSGLPSDRFSAERTGGSVSTLTIQRTQQEDSAVYLCASSLAGPPTDTQYFGPGTRLTVL.

In regard to this clone: One end of the junction varies from germline; a read error may be responsible. The genes are TRBV28 and TRBJ1-5; D is possibly TRBD1 (5 bases). Germline V gives CDR1 MDHEN, CDR2 SYDVKM. The CDR3 consists of 12 residues. This chain's CDR3 is CAGSVRGGPQHF. CDR3 DNA sequence: TGTGCCGGCAGTGTCCGGGGGGGGCCCCAGCATTTT.

In this sample, this clone turned up a few times. V is TRBV27 and J is TRBJ1-4, with a weak D call TRBD1 (6 bases). CDR3 length: 19 residues. Trimming cost V 2 bases and J 5 bases, with 24 bases left between them. CDR1 is MNHEY, CDR2 SMNVEV, per germline (reference sequence). The CDR3 spells CASSLLAPPTGRPNEKLFF. CDR3 DNA sequence: TGTGCCAGCAGTTTACTCGCGCCCCCTACAGGGCGCCCCAATGAAAAACTGTTTTTT.

The V gene is TRBV27, the J gene TRBJ2-7; weak D call: TRBD1 (6 bases). This CDR3 has 15 residues. V was trimmed by 6 bases and J by 0 bases, leaving 15 bases between them. Germline CDR1 reads MNHEY; CDR2 reads SMNVEV (reference sequence). CDR3 sequence: CASRQGPSFSYEQYF. Here the CDR3 DNA reads TGTGCCAGCAGGCAGGGGCCTTCCTTCTCCTACGAGCAGTACTTC.

This chain's CDR3 is CASSPLAWETQYF. The CDR3, as DNA: TGTGCCAGCAGCCCACTAGCATGGGAGACCCAGTACTTC. The chain joins TRBV7-9 to TRBJ2-5; possibly TRBD2 for D (6 bases). V was pared by 5 bases and J by 5 bases, with 12 bases between. There are 13 residues in the CDR3. Per germline, CDR1 SEHNR and CDR2 FQNEAQ (reference sequence).

The rearrangement links TRBV19 to TRBJ2-7; 8 bases are a match to TRBD1. After removal of 5 bases from V and 5 bases from J, the junction contained 5 bases not matched to a gene. CDR1 LNHDA and CDR2 SQIVND come from the germline V gene (reference sequence). The CDR3 has 13 amino acids. The CDR3 sequence: CASSQGAVNEQYF. In nucleotides, the CDR3 is TGTGCCAGTAGTCAGGGGGCGGTAAACGAGCAGTACTTC. Using reference TRBV19 and TRBJ2-7 for the parts outside the CDR3, the full variable domain is DGGITQSPKYLFRKEGQNVTLSCEQNLNHDAMYWYRQDPGQGLRLIYYSQIVNDFQKGDIAEGYSVSREKKESFPLTVTSAQKNPTAFYLCASSQGAVNEQYFGPGTRLTVT.

Written as DNA, the CDR3 is TGTGCCACCGGTAGGGCAGGGCGGGAAAAACTGTTTTTT. This codes for CATGRAGREKLFF. The chain carries TRBV15 and TRBJ1-4; D possibly corresponds to TRBD1 (5 bases). CDR3 length equals 13 residues. V shed 8 bases and J shed 8 bases, with 15 bases lying between them. Germline loops: CDR1 LNHNV, CDR2 YYDKDF (reference sequence).

This clone was seen only a few times. The chain carries TRBV27 and TRBJ2-5; 9 bases agree with TRBD2. The V gene's germline CDR1 is MNHEY and CDR2 SMNVEV (reference sequence). Trimming took 5 bases from V and 5 from J; bases not matched to a gene: 15. This CDR3 spans 17 amino acids. The CDR3 sequence: CASSPHLRASGEETQYF. The CDR3 DNA is TGTGCCAGCAGTCCCCATCTCCGGGCTAGCGGGGAGGAGACCCAGTACTTC.

The chain has TRBV2 and TRBJ2-7; tentatively, D is TRBD2 (6 bases). CDR3 length: 14 amino acids. V was cut by 5 bases and J by 6 bases, with 17 bases left in between. The germline gives CDR1 SNHLY, CDR2 FYNNEI. This chain's CDR3 is CASSTFGGTAEQYF. CDR3 nucleotide sequence: TGTGCCAGCAGTACCTTCGGAGGGACCGCCGAGCAGTACTTC. Filled out from reference TRBV2 and TRBJ2-7, the complete variable domain reads EPEVTQTPSHQVTQMGQEVILRCVPISNHLYFYWYRQILGQKVEFLVSFYNNEISEKSEIFDDQFSVERPDGSNFTLKIRSTKLEDSAMYFCASSTFGGTAEQYFGPGTRLTVT.

The V call is TRBV7-5, the J call TRBJ1-1; TRBD1 is the table's D call, not checked against the DNA. TRBV7-5 is flagged as a pseudogene. The CDR3 extends over 17 amino acids. In nucleotides, the CDR3 is TGTGTCAGAAGCCCCCGCGGGGGACAGGGGTGGAACACTGAAGCTTTCTTT. This codes for CVRSPRGGQGWNTEAFF.

The chain employs TRBV7-9 and TRBJ1-1; no clear D gene. This CDR3 has 15 residues. The germline V gene has CDR1 SEHNR and CDR2 FQNEAQ (reference sequence). V gave up 5 bases and J gave up 1 base, with 14 bases separating them. The CDR3 DNA is TGTGCCAGCAGCGCCTGGACGGCGGGGAACACTGAAGCTTTCTTT. Translated, it gives CASSAWTAGNTEAFF.

The rearrangement links TRBV30 to TRBJ1-2; 8 nucleotides match TRBD1. Germline V gene lookup returns CDR1 GTSNPN and CDR2 SVGIG (reference sequence). Trimming cost V 4 bases and J 5 bases; bases outside gene matches: 6. This CDR3 contains 13 residues. CDR3 residues: CAWNRQGKYGYTF. For the CDR3, the DNA is TGTGCCTGGAATAGACAGGGGAAGTATGGCTACACCTTC.

V usage is TRBV10-3 and J usage is TRBJ1-1, with D possibly being TRBD1 (5 bases). V dropped 5 bases and J dropped 5 bases, with 15 bases sitting between them. The CDR3 is 14 amino acids. Germline CDR1 ENHRY, CDR2 SYGVKD. CDR3 DNA sequence: TGTGCCATCAGTTGGCGGGGGGTGGGTACTGAAGCTTTCTTT. Translation: CAISWRGVGTEAFF.

This CDR3 is CASSLYTGGNYGYTF. DNA of the CDR3: TGTGCCAGCAGCTTGTACACAGGGGGAAACTATGGCTACACCTTC. The V and J genes are TRBV7-9 and TRBJ1-2; TRBD1 matches at 8 bases. CDR1 and CDR2 (germline): SEHNR, FQNEAQ (reference sequence). V lost 3 bases, J lost 2 bases, and 5 bases stayed unmatched. CDR3 length: 15 amino acids.

This clone came up a few times. The chain links TRBV19 to TRBJ1-5; 11 bases are shared with TRBD1. The V gene end was trimmed by 5 bases and the J gene end by 0 bases; junction bases not matched to a gene: 6. Germline loops: CDR1 LNHDA, CDR2 SQIVND (reference sequence). The CDR3 length is 17 residues. This chain's CDR3 is CASSSGQGVYSNQPQHF. The CDR3 DNA reads TGTGCCAGTAGTTCGGGACAGGGGGTTTATAGCAATCAGCCCCAGCATTTT.

V and J are TRBV2 and TRBJ1-1; 8 nucleotides align to TRBD1. The CDR3 runs to 12 residues. V lost 10 bases to trimming and J lost 5 bases; unmatched junction nucleotides: 6. The germline V gene encodes CDR1 SNHLY and CDR2 FYNNEI. In DNA form, the CDR3 reads TGTGCCACCACCCGGACAGGGACTGAAGCTTTCTTT. Protein sequence: CATTRTGTEAFF.

This clone showed up just a few times. The chain joins TRBV6-5 to TRBJ2-7, with TRBD2 identical over 7 bases. From germline, CDR1 is MNHEY and CDR2 SVGAGI. V gave up 0 bases and J gave up 2 bases; unmatched junction bases: 4. The length of the CDR3 is 15 residues. The CDR3 region has the DNA TGTGCCAGCAGTTACTCGAAGGGAGGGACCTACGAGCAGTACTTC. It encodes CASSYSKGGTYEQYF.

The chain has TRBV11-2 and TRBJ1-5; D gene ambiguous. The germline CDR1 and CDR2 sequences are SGHAT and FQNNGV. This CDR3 has 15 residues. Trimming pared 5 bases from V and 0 bases from J, leaving 11 bases between. The CDR3 DNA sequence: TGTGCCAGCAGCCCTACGGGATATAGCAATCAGCCCCAGCATTTT. Amino acids: CASSPTGYSNQPQHF.

The rearrangement uses TRBV29-1 and TRBJ2-7; 7 bases are shared with TRBD1. The CDR3 loop spans 13 amino acids. The ends lost 1 base at V and 2 bases at J; junction bases unmatched: 2. Germline V gives CDR1 SQVTM, CDR2 ANQGSEA. The DNA for the CDR3 is TGCAGCGTTGAAGTGACAGGGCCCTACGAGCAGTACTTC. Translation: CSVEVTGPYEQYF.